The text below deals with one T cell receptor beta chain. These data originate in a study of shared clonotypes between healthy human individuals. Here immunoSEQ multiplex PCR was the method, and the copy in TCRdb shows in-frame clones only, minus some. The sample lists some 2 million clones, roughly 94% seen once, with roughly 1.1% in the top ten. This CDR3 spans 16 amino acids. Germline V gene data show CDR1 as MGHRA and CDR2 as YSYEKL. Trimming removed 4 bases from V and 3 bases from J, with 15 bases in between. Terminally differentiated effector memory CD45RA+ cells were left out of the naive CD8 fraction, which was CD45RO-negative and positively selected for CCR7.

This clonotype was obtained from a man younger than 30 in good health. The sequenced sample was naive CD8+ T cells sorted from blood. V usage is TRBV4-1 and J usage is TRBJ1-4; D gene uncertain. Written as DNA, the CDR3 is TGCGCCAGCAGCCCCTCAATGAGCGGTGCTAATGAAAAACTGTTTTTT. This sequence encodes CASSPSMSGANEKLFF.